The 2 T cell receptor beta chains reported below all come from one sample, sequenced in a study of T cells in Graves' hyperthyroidism and ophthalmopathy. There were TCR beta CDR3 regions amplified from RNA transcripts. A set of HTBI primers served as the primers for a first-round RT-PCR of the TCR CDR3. TCRdb re-analysed the multiplex PCR reads in MiXCR, keeping a single row per CDR3 protein. Of under 350,000 distinct CDR3 sequences listed, about 15% are singletons. The sample consisted of blood. These receptors were obtained from a woman aged 60-70 years with Graves' ophthalmopathy.

The CDR3 is CASSVSGYPGSPLHF. The CDR3 nucleotides read TGTGCCAGCAGCGTATCAGGGTACCCTGGTTCACCCCTCCACTTT. The gene calls are TRBV9 and TRBJ1-6, with D perhaps matching TRBD1 (5 bases). V gave up 1 base and J gave up 9 bases, with 14 bases separating them. The length of the CDR3 is 15 residues. CDR1 is SGDLS, CDR2 YYNGEE, per germline.

Turning to this clonotype: One end of the junction fails to match germline, which may point to a read error. The rearrangement joins TRBV7-3 to TRBJ2-4, with 11 bases that match TRBD2. This CDR3 is built from 16 residues. The V gene's germline CDR1 is SGHTA and CDR2 FQGTGA. CDR3 DNA: TGTGCCAGCAGCCTAACTACTAGCGGGAGTTCCAACATTCAGTACTTC. Protein product: CASSLTTSGSSNIQYF.